The 32 T cell receptor beta chains presented below share a single source sample, sequenced in a study of blood T cells in healthy people across ages. Alongside a J-beta primer mix, a sample-barcoded 5' primer served in a second PCR lasting roughly 6 to 11 cycles. TCRdb reanalysed the 5' RACE reads using MiXCR and keeps one entry per CDR3 protein. Found here are roughly 500,000 distinct CDR3 sequences, about 26% of them singletons; the top ten hold about a fifth. Sequences were obtained from blood. These receptors were collected from a woman aged 65 to 85 in good health.

CDR3 DNA: TGCAGTGCTAGAGATCAGACGGATGAGCAGTTCTTC. Translating it yields CSARDQTDEQFF. The chain employs TRBV20-1 and TRBJ2-7; D is uncertain. The DNA matches TRBJ2-1 better at its end, which makes the J call doubtful. The germline V gene has CDR1 DFQATT and CDR2 SNEGSKA (reference sequence). The CDR3 sequence is 12 residues long.

This clonotype was detected ten times or more. The rearrangement joins TRBV6-6 to TRBJ1-2; D remains unclear. Germline assignment: CDR1 MNHNY and CDR2 SVGAGI (reference sequence). The V end was cut by 3 bases, the J end by 4 bases, with 3 bases between. There are 11 residues in the CDR3. CDR3 sequence: CASSYSYGYTF. The CDR3 DNA follows: TGTGCCAGCAGTTATTCCTATGGCTACACCTTC.

This clonotype occurred many times. The chain carries TRBV7-6 and TRBJ1-1; D not certain. This CDR3 has 14 residues. Trimming stripped 5 bases from V and 5 bases from J, with 15 bases between. CDR1 is SGHVS and CDR2 is FNYEAQ in the germline V gene. Here the CDR3 DNA reads TGTGCCAGCAGCCCGGGAGTAGGTGGAACTGAAGCTTTCTTT. Protein: CASSPGVGGTEAFF.

This clonotype was seen only a few times. The chain uses TRBV6-1 and TRBJ1-5, with 9 positions matching TRBD1. J lost 6 bases, V lost 8 bases, and 26 bases had no gene match. CDR3 length: 20 residues. CDR1 is MNHNS, CDR2 SASEGT, per germline. This chain's CDR3 is CASLLKAGQGSFVGAQPQHF. Here the CDR3 DNA reads TGTGCCAGCCTATTGAAAGCGGGACAGGGCTCGTTTGTTGGGGCTCAGCCCCAGCATTTT.

This clonotype has just a few counts. J is TRBJ1-2 and V is TRBV10-3; TRBD1 is a possible D gene (6 bases). Germline V gene data show CDR1 as ENHRY and CDR2 as SYGVKD. The CDR3 has 16 amino acids. Between the trimmed V and J ends, which lost 6 bases and 6 bases, there was a span of 23 bases. The CDR3 DNA reads as TGTGCCATCAGGGGTCAGGGGACCCTTCGGGGCGATGGCTACACCTTC. Amino acids: CAIRGQGTLRGDGYTF.

This clonotype is medium-sized. The chain employs TRBV6-5 and TRBJ1-5, with D possibly TRBD1 on 5 matching bases. V was clipped by 0 bases and J by 0 bases, with 6 bases between them. Germline CDR1 and CDR2: MNHEY and SVGAGI. This CDR3 is 15 amino acids long. This chain's CDR3 is CASSYSDSSNQPQHF. CDR3 coding DNA: TGTGCCAGCAGTTACTCTGACAGTAGCAATCAGCCCCAGCATTTT.

This chain joins TRBV5-1 and TRBJ2-7, with 9 bases aligning to TRBD1. The CDR3 consists of 15 residues. J was trimmed by 2 bases and V by 5 bases; bases with no gene match: 8. The germline V gene has CDR1 SGHRS and CDR2 YFSETQ. The CDR3 sequence is CASRSWTGDPYEQYF. The CDR3 nucleotides are TGCGCCAGCAGAAGCTGGACAGGGGACCCCTACGAGCAGTACTTC.

V and J are TRBV5-1 and TRBJ1-1; tentative D call: TRBD1 (6 bases). CDR3 length: 14 amino acids. Trimming pared 3 bases from V and 5 bases from J, leaving 14 bases between. The germline CDR1 and CDR2 sequences are SGHRS and YFSETQ. CDR3 in DNA: TGCGCCAGCAGCTCCTCACGGGGGCAGACTGAAGCTTTCTTT. Its protein is CASSSSRGQTEAFF. Together with reference TRBV5-1 and TRBJ1-1, the CDR3 gives the full variable domain: KAGVTQTPRYLIKTRGQQVTLSCSPISGHRSVSWYQQTPGQGLQFLFEYFSETQRNKGNFPGRFSGRQFSNSRSEMNVSTLELGDSALYLCASSSSRGQTEAFFGQGTRLTVV.

The V call is TRBV20-1, the J call TRBJ2-3; D gene unclear. Germline CDR1 and CDR2: DFQATT and SNEGSKA (reference sequence). This CDR3 comprises 16 residues. Trimming removed 3 bases from V and 2 bases from J, with 18 bases in between. CDR3 sequence: CSARSERLTHTDTQYF. CDR3 nucleotides: TGCAGTGCTAGGTCGGAACGACTTACGCACACAGATACGCAGTATTTT.

This clonotype came up a few times. This chain uses TRBV7-2 with TRBJ1-4; no definite D call. Trimming shortened V by 3 bases and J by 4 bases, and 9 bases separated the two germline ends. Looked up from germline, CDR1 is SGHTA and CDR2 is FQGNSA. CDR3 length equals 14 residues. CDR3 sequence (DNA): TGTGCCAGCAGCTTCGAGCGTTATAATGAAAAACTGTTTTTT. This translates into CASSFERYNEKLFF.

The chain has TRBV5-1 and TRBJ2-6, with a possible D match to TRBD1 (5 bases). Trimming stripped 1 base from V and 0 bases from J, with 11 bases between. CDR3 size: 17 residues. Germline loops: CDR1 SGHRS, CDR2 YFSETQ. CDR3 amino acids: CASSLPQGNSGANVLTF. In DNA form, the CDR3 reads TGCGCCAGCAGCTTGCCCCAGGGAAACTCTGGGGCCAACGTCCTGACTTTC.

The chain carries TRBV12-3 or TRBV12-4 and TRBJ1-6; D not certain. V lost 7 bases, J lost 0 bases, and 10 bases lay in between. CDR3 length: 15 residues. The CDR3 spells CASNLQSSYNSPLHF. The CDR3 DNA is TGTGCCAGCAACCTACAGAGCTCCTATAATTCACCCCTCCACTTT.

This clonotype was picked up a small number of times. The rearrangement uses TRBV20-1 and TRBJ2-1; TRBD2 might be the D (6 bases). V shed 0 bases and J shed 6 bases, with 15 bases lying between them. Germline loops: CDR1 DFQATT, CDR2 SNEGSKA (reference sequence). The CDR3 length is 15 residues. This CDR3 reads CSAREGRAGGNEQFF. CDR3 nucleotide sequence: TGCAGTGCTAGAGAAGGCAGGGCCGGGGGCAATGAGCAGTTCTTC.

This chain uses TRBV5-6 with TRBJ1-2; D gene uncertain. This CDR3 has 12 amino acids. V lost 1 base, J lost 12 bases, and 13 bases lay in between. Germline lookup yields CDR1 SGHDT and CDR2 YYEEEE. CDR3 nucleotides: TGTGCCAGCAGCTTGCCTATACTGGCTCACACCTTC. Its protein product is CASSLPILAHTF.

The chain carries TRBV6-2 or TRBV6-3 and TRBJ1-1; D is undetermined. The CDR3 covers 13 residues. V dropped 0 bases and J dropped 5 bases, with 7 bases sitting between them. CDR1 and CDR2 (germline): MNHEY, SVGEGT. The CDR3 DNA sequence: TGTGCCAGCAGTTACTCGACCCGGACTGAAGCTTTCTTT. Translating gives CASSYSTRTEAFF.

The genes are TRBV4-3 and TRBJ2-5; D is perhaps TRBD1 (5 bases). Gene TRBJ2-1 matches the end of the DNA better, so the J call may be wrong. The CDR3 runs 15 residues. Germline CDR1 LGHNA, CDR2 YSLEER. In DNA, the CDR3 is TGCGCCAGCAGCCAAGAAACAGGCTCCTGGAATGAGCAGTTCTTC. Amino acid sequence: CASSQETGSWNEQFF.

This clonotype was picked up a small number of times. The rearrangement links TRBV10-3 to TRBJ2-3, with 8 bases matching TRBD1. This CDR3 comprises 12 residues. Germline trimming cut 7 bases from V and 3 bases from J; bases unmatched to any gene: 0. Germline assignment: CDR1 ENHRY and CDR2 SYGVKD. CDR3 loop: CAINRGTDTQYF. DNA of the CDR3: TGTGCCATCAACAGGGGGACAGATACGCAGTATTTT.

V and J are TRBV29-1 and TRBJ2-3; 7 bases fit TRBD2. Trimming removed 8 bases from V and 0 bases from J; junction bases left unmatched: 5. CDR1 is SQVTM, CDR2 ANQGSEA, per germline. CDR3 length equals 13 residues. CDR3 residues: CSSSGTSTDTQYF. DNA for the CDR3: TGCAGCTCTAGCGGCACTAGCACAGATACGCAGTATTTT.

Concerning this clonotype itself: The final CDR3 position lacks the conserved phenylalanine or tryptophan, pointing to a likely read error. The chain has TRBV20-1 and TRBJ2-2; D unclear. Per germline, CDR1 DFQATT and CDR2 SNEGSKA (reference sequence). Between the trimmed V and J ends, which lost 1 base and 5 bases, there was a span of 5 bases. CDR3 length: 12 amino acids. This CDR3 reads CSARGETGELFL. The CDR3 DNA reads as TGCAGTGCTAGAGGTGAGACCGGGGAGCTGTTTTTA.

At least ten counts were recorded for this clonotype. The chain has TRBV11-2 and TRBJ2-3; 12 bases align to TRBD2. CDR1 and CDR2 (germline): SGHAT, FQNNGV. J lost 7 bases, V lost 3 bases, and 17 bases had no gene match. The CDR3 has 19 amino acids. Here the CDR3 reads CASSFLAGGPFPTTHTQYF. The CDR3 DNA sequence: TGTGCCAGCAGCTTTCTAGCGGGGGGGCCTTTTCCTACGACACATACGCAGTATTTT.

Many counts were recorded for this clonotype. The CDR3 DNA follows: TGCGCCAGCAGCTTGGGCCCAGGGAATCGCTACTATGGCTACACCTTC. This translates into CASSLGPGNRYYGYTF. The chain is built from TRBV5-1 and TRBJ1-2, with a tentative D call TRBD1 (5 bases). The germline gives CDR1 SGHRS, CDR2 YFSETQ. The CDR3 runs 16 residues. The V gene lost 0 bases and the J gene lost 3 bases, with 15 bases spanning the gap.

This clonotype was seen more than once but under ten times. The rearrangement joins TRBV10-3 to TRBJ2-1, with D perhaps matching TRBD2 (5 bases). The CDR3 sequence is 16 residues long. From germline, CDR1 is ENHRY and CDR2 SYGVKD. V shed 0 bases and J shed 2 bases, with 11 bases lying between them. The CDR3 DNA sequence: TGTGCCATCAGTGAGTCCCGGAGAGGGACCTACAATGAGCAGTTCTTC. Amino acid sequence: CAISESRRGTYNEQFF.

Only a few counts were recorded for this clonotype. V and J are TRBV20-1 and TRBJ2-5, with 7 bases matching TRBD2. Germline trimming cut 2 bases from V and 7 bases from J; bases unmatched to any gene: 13. Germline assignment: CDR1 DFQATT and CDR2 SNEGSKA (reference sequence). The CDR3 length is 15 residues. The CDR3 coding sequence is TGCAGTGCTAGAAGTCGGAGGGAGGGACTCTCGACCCAGTACTTC. Translated: CSARSRREGLSTQYF.

The sample holds a few counts of this clonotype. The V call is TRBV20-1, the J call TRBJ2-1, with 8 positions matching TRBD2. This CDR3 region has 15 residues. V trimming: 1 base; J trimming: 5 bases; junction bases outside the gene matches: 7. Per germline, CDR1 DFQATT and CDR2 SNEGSKA (reference sequence). CDR3 DNA sequence: TGCAGTGCTAGAGCGGGGGGGCCCAATGACAATGAGCAGTTCTTC. Encoded protein: CSARAGGPNDNEQFF.

This rearrangement joins TRBV20-1 to TRBJ1-1; a possible D gene is TRBD1 (5 bases). Germline V gene data show CDR1 as DFQATT and CDR2 as SNEGSKA (reference sequence). CDR3 length: 12 residues. V lost 2 bases, J lost 8 bases, and 12 bases lay in between. CDR3 DNA sequence: TGCAGTGCTAGAAAGGACGGGACCGAAGCTTTCTTT. Protein: CSARKDGTEAFF.

This clonotype was detected a few times. The rearrangement links TRBV19 to TRBJ2-5, with 11 positions matching TRBD2. The V gene's germline CDR1 is LNHDA and CDR2 SQIVND (reference sequence). Losses at the gene ends were 5 bases for V and 3 bases for J; bases not matched to a gene: 11. This CDR3 has 17 amino acids. DNA of the CDR3: TGTGCCAGTAGTGTAAGACCAGAGGGACTAGCGGAAGAGACCCAGTACTTC. It specifies CASSVRPEGLAEETQYF.

V gene TRBV24-1 combines with J gene TRBJ2-5; D ambiguous. The length of the CDR3 is 13 residues. Between the trimmed V and J ends, which lost 2 bases and 0 bases, there was a span of 3 bases. Germline CDR1 reads KGHDR; CDR2 reads SFDVKD. The CDR3 here is CATSDWDQETQYF. In DNA form, the CDR3 reads TGTGCCACCAGTGATTGGGACCAAGAGACCCAGTACTTC.

V is TRBV20-1 and J is TRBJ2-7; 7 nucleotides agree with TRBD2. V shed 4 bases, J shed 4 bases, and the junction held 1 base outside the gene matches. The CDR3 is 11 amino acids. Per germline, CDR1 DFQATT and CDR2 SNEGSKA (reference sequence). The CDR3 here is CSATSGYEQYF. The DNA for the CDR3 is TGCAGTGCTACTAGCGGTTACGAGCAGTACTTC.

This chain uses TRBV7-2 with TRBJ1-2; D call uncertain. The germline V gene encodes CDR1 SGHTA and CDR2 FQGNSA. The CDR3 is 14 residues long. V lost 2 bases and J lost 10, with 17 bases in between. CDR3 sequence (DNA): TGTGCCAGCAGCTTATCCCCGGGAGAGGGTACCTACACCTTC. This translates into CASSLSPGEGTYTF.

V gene TRBV7-3 combines with J gene TRBJ2-1; 9 nucleotides match TRBD1. CDR1 and CDR2 from the germline V gene are SGHTA and FQGTGA. V shed 3 bases, J shed 5 bases, and the junction held 11 bases outside the gene matches. The CDR3 is 17 amino acids. CDR3 sequence reads: CASSLVPTGQGNNEQFF. The DNA of the CDR3 is TGTGCCAGCAGCTTGGTTCCAACTGGACAGGGGAACAATGAGCAGTTCTTC.

This clonotype was recorded at least ten times. This chain joins TRBV5-6 and TRBJ1-2; the D is unclear. V gave up 2 bases and J gave up 4 bases, with 18 bases separating them. This CDR3 has 16 amino acids. Germline CDR1 reads SGHDT; CDR2 reads YYEEEE. This CDR3 is CASSLTAGDVLYGYTF. CDR3 nucleotide sequence: TGTGCCAGCAGCTTAACCGCCGGAGATGTCCTCTATGGCTACACCTTC.

A few counts support this clonotype. The chain couples TRBV7-2 to TRBJ2-5; D is possibly TRBD1 (5 bases). This CDR3 is built from 13 residues. Germline CDR1 SGHTA, CDR2 FQGNSA. The germline V and J ends were trimmed by 1 base and 4 bases, with 7 bases remaining between them. The CDR3 bases are TGTGCCAGCAGCTTAGGCAGGGCAGAGACCCAGTACTTC. Translating it yields CASSLGRAETQYF.